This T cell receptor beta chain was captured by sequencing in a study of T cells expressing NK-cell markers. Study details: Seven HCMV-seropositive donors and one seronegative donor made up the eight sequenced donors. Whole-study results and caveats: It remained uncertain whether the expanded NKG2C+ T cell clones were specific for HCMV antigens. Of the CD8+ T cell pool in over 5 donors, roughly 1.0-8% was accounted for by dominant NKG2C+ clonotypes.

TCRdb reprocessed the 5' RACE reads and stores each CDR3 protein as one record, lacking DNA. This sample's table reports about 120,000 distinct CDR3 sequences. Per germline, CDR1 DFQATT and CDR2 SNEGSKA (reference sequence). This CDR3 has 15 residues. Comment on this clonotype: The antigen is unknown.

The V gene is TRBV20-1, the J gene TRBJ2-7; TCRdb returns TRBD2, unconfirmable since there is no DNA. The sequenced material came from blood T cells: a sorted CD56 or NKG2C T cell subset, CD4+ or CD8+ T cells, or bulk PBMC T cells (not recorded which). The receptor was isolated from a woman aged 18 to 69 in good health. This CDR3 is CSARLGSSSSYEQYF.